Reported below is one T cell receptor (beta chain). No cognate antigen has been identified for it. Per-base qualities were not stored, and no clone one base away is much larger. The treatment or condition label, as the study defines it: over 15 received Ad26.COV2.S at low or high dose, single or two shots; about 5 received placebo; per-sample allocation not given. Repertoires of vaccine and placebo recipients were sequenced from samples taken on day 63 after the first injection. Between 29 July and 7 August 2020, Cohort 1b enrolled some 25 adults aged 18-55 years at one site in Boston, USA. As a vaccine, Ad26.COV2.S was a replication-incompetent adenovirus type 26 vector that expressed a prefusion-stabilized SARS-CoV-2 spike protein derived from the original Wuhan strain. CDR1 and CDR2, per the germline V gene (reference sequence), are LGHDT and YNNKEL. The CDR3 numbers 15 residues from cysteine through phenylalanine. Kept here is only the CDR3 DNA, which spans 45 bases and is read in frame from base 1. Relative to germline, V is missing 3 bases and J is missing 3 bases, with 3 bases of the junction outside any gene match.

The data were taken from a study of Ad26.COV2.S vaccination and SARS-CoV-2 variants (dated by TCRdb to the early 2020s). For the wider study: Donors in the vaccine arm were drawn from COV1001, a multicentre, randomized, double-blind, placebo-controlled phase I-IIa trial testing Ad26.COV2.S in healthy adults. Dosing of Ad26.COV2.S was intramuscular, at either 5x10^10 or 1x10^11 viral particles, delivered as one shot or as two shots spaced 56 days apart. The specificity and breadth of SARS-CoV-2-reactive T cell receptors after Ad26.COV2.S vaccination were assessed by TCRbeta repertoire sequencing. The TCR-sequenced set comprised approximately 32 samples: some 20 Ad26.COV2.S vaccine recipients, 5 placebo recipients and 8 SARS-CoV-2 convalescent individuals. Participants in the trial were split at random into five groups of five each, receiving low-dose or high-dose Ad26.COV2.S once or twice, or else placebo on both occasions. Blinding of investigators to trial group allocation was maintained during experiments and outcome assessment. The study at large found these results: Comparing responses between vaccine doses or regimens was not something the study was powered to do. Non-spike TCR breadth was comparable between vaccine and placebo recipients, consistent with the vaccine containing only spike. The authors noted that total T cell responses may have been underestimated by the TCR breadth and depth analyses. Compared with placebo recipients, Ad26.COV2.S recipients showed higher spike-specific TCR breadth (P = 0.0014). After vaccination, substantial breadth of spike-specific CD8+ and CD4+ T cell responses was reported.

TCRbeta CDR3 regions were sequenced with the immunoSEQ Assay. After extraction, genomic DNA underwent amplification by bias-controlled multiplex PCR, followed by high-throughput sequencing. In the paper's pipeline: To quantify the absolute abundance of each unique TCRbeta CDR3 region, sequences were collapsed and filtered. T cell fraction was estimated by normalization of TCRbeta template counts to usable DNA, with usable DNA being measured through amplification of reference genes present in all nucleated cells. Repertoire TCRs were annotated as SARS-CoV-2-specific when V gene, CDR3 amino acid sequence and J gene were exactly matched to a known reactive TCR set. The reference SARS-CoV-2 TCR set was derived from MIRA and filtered for enrichment in COVID-19-positive ImmuneCODE repertoires, a step that removed public or cross-reactive TCRs. Using the MIRA antigens, annotated TCRs were further analysed by specific ORF or by position within an ORF. Breadth was defined as annotated unique rearrangements over total unique productive rearrangements; depth was the summed frequency of those rearrangements. Two-sided Wilcoxon rank-sum tests were used to compare TCR breadth between groups. The clones in this table, taken by TCRdb from immuneACCESS, are in-frame only. Not every clone is retained; where verified, under half of the shortfall comes from an unresolved V gene, and the cause of the rest is unknown. V, J and clone size are taken as reported in that table, and D and trimming were inferred from the DNA itself. Within this sample are 300,000 to 450,000 clones, with more than 75% of them counted one time only. The ten largest account for less than 4% of the sample.

This receptor was identified in a person between 18 and 59 years old who received the Ad26.COV2.S COVID-19 vaccine or a placebo. The sample in question was peripheral blood, obtained in a trial of Ad26.COV2.S vaccine versus placebo. The rearrangement joined TRBV3-1 (or the pseudogene TRBV3-2) to TRBJ2-7, and 12 junctional nucleotides match TRBD2. The CDR3 reads as follows: CASSHPTSGSYEQYF. The DNA sequence reads TGTGCCAGCAGCCACCCGACTAGCGGGAGCTACGAGCAGTACTTC.